A selection of T cell receptor beta chains follows, all from one sample in a study of T cell responses to AZD1222 COVID-19 vaccine. Sequenced by immunoSEQ multiplex PCR; TCRdb stores in-frame clones only, minus some. This table holds some 97,000 clones, about 88% found once. This specimen was peripheral blood, taken on day 0 of AZD1222 vaccination. Every receptor here comes from an adult in good health. CDR3s include the opening cysteine and the closing phenylalanine or tryptophan. Each record gives: D gene, V gene, J gene, clone size, CDR3 protein, CDR3 DNA. D genes are given only for firm matches. Only some rows state a clone size, as once, few, many or a class for expanded clones.

>TRBD2|TRBV7-9|TRBJ2-7|-
CASSLMGGSKGLEQYF
TGTGCCAGCAGCTTAATGGGCGGGAGTAAGGGTCTCGAGCAGTACTTC
>-|TRBV10-3|TRBJ2-7|-
CAISEGGYEQYF
TGTGCCATCAGCGAAGGGGGTTACGAGCAGTACTTC
>TRBD2|TRBV4-2|TRBJ2-1|-
CASSQPAGGYNEQFF
TGTGCCAGCAGCCAACCAGCGGGGGGGTACAATGAGCAGTTCTTC
>-|TRBV15|TRBJ2-7|-
CATSRDSLGTNYEQYF
TGTGCCACCAGCAGAGATTCCCTGGGGACCAACTACGAGCAGTACTTC
>-|TRBV5-1|TRBJ2-1|-
CASSWAGNNEQFF
TGCGCCAGCAGCTGGGCAGGAAACAATGAGCAGTTCTTC
>-|TRBV6-6|TRBJ2-7|-
CASSPGAYEQYF
TGTGCCAGCAGTCCGGGGGCATACGAGCAGTACTTC
>-|TRBV21-1|TRBJ1-2|once
CASTRKGPDPNYGYTF
TGTGCCAGCACAAGGAAGGGGCCCGACCCCAACTATGGCTACACCTTC
>-|TRBV19|TRBJ1-2|-
CASMAQLTRNYGYTF
TGTGCCAGTATGGCCCAGCTGACACGTAACTATGGCTACACCTTC
>-|TRBV6-5|TRBJ2-7|once
CASSPRGEGEQYF
TGTGCCAGCAGCCCAAGGGGAGAGGGGGAGCAGTACTTC
>TRBD2|TRBV18|TRBJ2-3|-
CASSPREGADTQYF
TGTGCCAGCTCACCGCGGGAGGGGGCAGATACGCAGTATTTT
>-|TRBV6-2/TRBV6-3|TRBJ1-2|-
CASSYSRSDGYTF
TGTGCCAGCAGTTACTCGAGGTCCGATGGCTACACCTTC
>-|TRBV29-1|TRBJ1-4|-
CSVDLPEGNREKLFF
TGCAGCGTTGACCTCCCCGAGGGTAATAGGGAAAAACTGTTTTTT
>-|TRBV6-5|TRBJ1-4|-
CASTPSGPTNEKLFF
TGTGCCAGCACGCCTAGCGGGCCAACTAATGAAAAACTGTTTTTT
>-|TRBV7-6|TRBJ2-1|-
CASSPMSGAYNEQFF
TGTGCCAGCAGCCCAATGTCGGGGGCCTACAATGAGCAGTTCTTC
>-|TRBV7-6|TRBJ1-1|-
CASSHGSRTTSNTEAFF
TGTGCCAGCAGCCACGGGAGTCGGACTACTTCAAACACTGAAGCTTTCTTT
>-|TRBV15|TRBJ2-3|-
CATSSDREGTDTQYF
TGTGCCACCAGCAGCGACCGAGAAGGCACAGATACGCAGTATTTT
>-|TRBV6-5|TRBJ1-4|-
CASGFNEKLFF
TGTGCCTCAGGGTTTAATGAAAAACTGTTTTTT
>-|TRBV27|TRBJ2-3|-
CASSFGDKQYF
TGTGCCAGCAGTTTTGGGGACAAGCAGTATTTT
>TRBD1|TRBV18|TRBJ2-5|-
CASSPPGQRQETQYF
TGTGCCAGCTCACCACCGGGACAGCGCCAAGAGACCCAGTACTTC
>TRBD2|TRBV6-4|TRBJ2-1|-
CASSASGRVNEQFF
TGTGCCAGCAGTGCAAGCGGGAGGGTTAATGAGCAGTTCTTC
>TRBD1|TRBV18|TRBJ1-6|-
CASSLSGGYNSPLHF
TGTGCCAGCTCACTATCAGGGGGTTATAATTCACCCCTCCACTTT
>TRBD1|TRBV5-1|TRBJ1-4|-
CASSQGTGSREKLFF
TGCGCCAGCAGCCAGGGGACAGGGTCTCGGGAAAAACTGTTTTTT
>-|TRBV7-9|TRBJ1-1|-
CASSLDRVLKNTEAFF
TGTGCCAGCAGCTTAGACAGGGTACTCAAGAACACTGAAGCTTTCTTT
>TRBD1|TRBV5-1|TRBJ1-1|-
CASSSRGDVAEAFF
TGCGCCAGCAGCTCCAGGGGGGATGTCGCTGAAGCTTTCTTT
>-|TRBV7-9|TRBJ2-7|once
CASSQSRVIYEQYF
TGTGCCAGCAGCCAATCGAGGGTTATCTACGAGCAGTACTTC
>-|TRBV11-2|TRBJ2-6|-
CASSLGGANVLTF
TGTGCCAGCAGCTTAGGTGGGGCCAACGTCCTGACTTTC
>TRBD1|TRBV11-2|TRBJ1-1|-
CASSSPGVRRGQGLAEAFF
TGTGCCAGCAGCTCCCCCGGAGTAAGGCGGGGACAGGGGTTAGCTGAAGCTTTCTTT
>-|TRBV7-9|TRBJ2-5|many
CASSSDLYQETQYF
TGTGCCAGCAGCAGCGACTTGTACCAAGAGACCCAGTACTTC
>-|TRBV5-1|TRBJ2-7|few
CASSLSGTSYEQYF
TGCGCCAGCAGCTTGTCAGGGACCTCCTACGAGCAGTACTTC
>-|TRBV9|TRBJ1-1|-
CASSAHPYGRRVNTEAFF
TGTGCCAGCAGCGCCCACCCTTATGGCCGCAGGGTGAACACTGAAGCTTTCTTT
>-|TRBV18|TRBJ1-6|-
CASSPQGESLHF
TGTGCCAGCTCACCACAGGGGGAGTCCCTCCACTTT
>-|TRBV6-5|TRBJ1-3|-
CASSYSNRGAGNTIYF
TGTGCCAGCAGTTACTCGAACCGTGGAGCGGGCAACACCATATATTTT
>-|TRBV9|TRBJ2-3|-
CASSVETSGWDTQYF
TGTGCCAGCAGCGTAGAGACTTCGGGTTGGGATACGCAGTATTTT